This T cell receptor beta chain was observed in a study of T cell repertoires in cytomegalovirus infection. TCRdb reanalysed the reads using MiXCR and keeps one entry per CDR3 protein. The table shows 550,000 to 700,000 distinct CDR3 sequences, with about 40% occurring only once. The CDR3 runs to 13 residues. The ends were cut back, 7 bases at V and 2 bases at J, with 12 bases in the middle. The germline CDR1 and CDR2 sequences are MNHNY and SVGAGI (reference sequence). Only a few counts were recorded for this clonotype. Its antigen is still unknown. Sample: cultured PBMCs, taken from culture after CMV antigen stimulation. The receptor was isolated from a human donor in good health (CMV status not recorded). Some clones in this sample may be carry-over from other donors' samples. The rearrangement joins TRBV6-6 to TRBJ2-7; no reliable D call. The DNA of the CDR3 is TGTGCCAGCACCCGCGGTAAAACCTACGAGCAGTACTTC. Its translation is CASTRGKTYEQYF.